This TCR beta chain was documented in a study of cytomegalovirus exposure and HLA in healthy donors. Turning to the study itself: Earlier work reported 117 million unique TCR beta sequences from 150 million to 200 million T cells. The study, taken as a whole, reports: Presence/absence comparisons presumed near-even sequencing depth among donors. In terms of immune exposure information, only CMV serostatus was available. Productive status was seen about 87% or about 30% of the time for most TCR beta V segments in an earlier analysis.

It was with 60 Vbeta and 13 Jbeta primers that the PCR ran. The table came from immunoSEQ multiplex PCR; TCRdb's copy has only in-frame clones and leaves some out. The table records fewer than 250,000 clones, around 81% of them present only once. As for this clone: What it binds is not known.

The sequencing input was PBMCs. This receptor was taken from a woman aged 50 to 65 in good health and CMV-seropositive.

CDR3 protein: CASSMSREGNQPQHF. The DNA of the CDR3 is TGTGCCAGTAGTATGAGTAGGGAGGGCAATCAGCCCCAGCATTTT. J is TRBJ1-5 and V is TRBV19; D remains unclear. Germline V gene sequence: CDR1 LNHDA, CDR2 SQIVND (reference sequence). V was cut by 3 bases and J by 2 bases, with 11 bases left in between. The CDR3 consists of 15 residues.